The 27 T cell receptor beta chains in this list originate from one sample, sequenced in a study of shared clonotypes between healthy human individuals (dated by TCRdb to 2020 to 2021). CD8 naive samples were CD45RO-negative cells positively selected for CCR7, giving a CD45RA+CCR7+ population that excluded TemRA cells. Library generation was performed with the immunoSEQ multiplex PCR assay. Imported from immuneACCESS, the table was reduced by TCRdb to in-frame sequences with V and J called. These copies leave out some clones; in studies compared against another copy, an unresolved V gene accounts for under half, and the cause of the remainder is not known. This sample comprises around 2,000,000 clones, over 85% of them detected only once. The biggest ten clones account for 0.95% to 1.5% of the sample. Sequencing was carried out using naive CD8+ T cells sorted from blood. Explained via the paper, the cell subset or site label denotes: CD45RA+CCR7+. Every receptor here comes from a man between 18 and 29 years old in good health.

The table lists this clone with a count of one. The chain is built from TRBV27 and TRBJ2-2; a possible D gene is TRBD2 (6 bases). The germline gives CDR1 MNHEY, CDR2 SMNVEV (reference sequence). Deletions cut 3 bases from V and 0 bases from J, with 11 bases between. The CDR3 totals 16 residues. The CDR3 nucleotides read TGTGCCAGCAGTTTGCGGGGCCCCCCGAACACCGGGGAGCTGTTTTTT. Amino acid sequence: CASSLRGPPNTGELFF.

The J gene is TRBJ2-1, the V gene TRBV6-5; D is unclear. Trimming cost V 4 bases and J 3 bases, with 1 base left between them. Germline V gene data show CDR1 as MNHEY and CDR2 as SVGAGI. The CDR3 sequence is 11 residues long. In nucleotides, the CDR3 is TGTGCCAGCAGTTTCTACAATGAGCAGTTCTTC. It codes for CASSFYNEQFF.

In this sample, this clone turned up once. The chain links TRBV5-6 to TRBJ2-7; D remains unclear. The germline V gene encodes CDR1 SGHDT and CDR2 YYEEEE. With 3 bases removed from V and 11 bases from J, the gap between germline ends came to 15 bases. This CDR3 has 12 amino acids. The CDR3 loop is CASSSDGSPEYF. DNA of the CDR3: TGTGCCAGCAGCTCAGACGGCTCCCCCGAGTACTTC. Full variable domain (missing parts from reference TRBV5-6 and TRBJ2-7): DAGVTQSPTHLIKTRGQQVTLRCSPKSGHDTVSWYQQALGQGPQFIFQYYEEEERQRGNFPDRFSGHQFPNYSSELNVNALLLGDSALYLCASSSDGSPEYFGPGTRLTVT.

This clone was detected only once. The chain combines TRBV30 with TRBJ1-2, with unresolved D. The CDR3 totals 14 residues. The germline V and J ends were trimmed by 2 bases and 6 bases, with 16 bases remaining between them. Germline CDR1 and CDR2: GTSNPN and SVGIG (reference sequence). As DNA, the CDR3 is TGTGCCTGGAGTTGGTCCACTATGATAGATGGCTACACCTTC. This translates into CAWSWSTMIDGYTF.

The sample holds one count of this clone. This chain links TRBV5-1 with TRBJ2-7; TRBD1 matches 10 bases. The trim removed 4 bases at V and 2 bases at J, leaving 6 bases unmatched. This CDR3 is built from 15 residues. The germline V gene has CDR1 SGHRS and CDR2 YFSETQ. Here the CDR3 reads CASSPSGTGAYEQYF. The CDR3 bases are TGCGCCAGCAGCCCCTCCGGGACAGGGGCCTACGAGCAGTACTTC.

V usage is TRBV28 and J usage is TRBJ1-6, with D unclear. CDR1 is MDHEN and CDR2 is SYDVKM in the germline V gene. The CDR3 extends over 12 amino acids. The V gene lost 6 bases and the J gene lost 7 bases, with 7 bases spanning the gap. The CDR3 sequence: CASRVMNSPLHF. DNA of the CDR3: TGTGCCAGCAGGGTAATGAATTCACCCCTCCACTTT. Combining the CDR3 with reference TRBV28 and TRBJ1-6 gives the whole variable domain DVKVTQSSRYLVKRTGEKVFLECVQDMDHENMFWYRQDPGLGLRLIYFSYDVKMKEKGDIPEGYSVSREKKERFSLILESASTNQTSMYLCASRVMNSPLHFGNGTRLTVT.

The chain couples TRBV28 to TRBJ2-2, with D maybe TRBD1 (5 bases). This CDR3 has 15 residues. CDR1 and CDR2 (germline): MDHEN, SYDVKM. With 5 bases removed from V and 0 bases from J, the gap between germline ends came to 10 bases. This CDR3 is CASSADTTNTGELFF. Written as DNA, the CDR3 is TGTGCCAGCAGTGCGGACACTACGAACACCGGGGAGCTGTTTTTT.

CDR3 sequence (DNA): TGTGCCAGCAGATGGACAGGGAGCTCCTACGAGCAGTACTTC. Its protein is CASRWTGSSYEQYF. The chain employs TRBV6-1 and TRBJ2-7, with 8 bases identical to TRBD1. Germline CDR1 is MNHNS and CDR2 is SASEGT. The CDR3 consists of 14 residues. V gave up 6 bases and J gave up 0 bases; unmatched junction bases: 4.

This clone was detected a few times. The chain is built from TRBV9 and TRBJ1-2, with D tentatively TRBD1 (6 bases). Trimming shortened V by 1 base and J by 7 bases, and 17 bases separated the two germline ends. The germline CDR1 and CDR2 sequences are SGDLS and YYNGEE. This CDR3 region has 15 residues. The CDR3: CASSVNRDSLGGYTF. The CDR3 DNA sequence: TGTGCCAGCAGCGTAAACAGGGACTCTCTAGGTGGCTACACCTTC. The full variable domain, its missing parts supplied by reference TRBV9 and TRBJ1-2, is DSGVTQTPKHLITATGQRVTLRCSPRSGDLSVYWYQQSLDQGLQFLIQYYNGEERAKGNILERFSAQQFPDLHSELNLSSLELGDSALYFCASSVNRDSLGGYTFGSGTRLTVV.

The CDR3 spells CASSWDRGAEQYF. CDR3 bases: TGTGCCAGCAGTTGGGACAGGGGAGCCGAGCAGTACTTC. The chain is built from TRBV27 and TRBJ2-7; 10 nucleotides agree with TRBD1. There are 13 residues in the CDR3. Trimming cost V 4 bases and J 6 bases; bases outside gene matches: 3. Germline V gene lookup returns CDR1 MNHEY and CDR2 SMNVEV (reference sequence).

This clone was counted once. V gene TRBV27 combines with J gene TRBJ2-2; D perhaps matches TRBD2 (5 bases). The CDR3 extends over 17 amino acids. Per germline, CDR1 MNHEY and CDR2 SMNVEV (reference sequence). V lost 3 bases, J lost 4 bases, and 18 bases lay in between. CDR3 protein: CASSFIVGPRGTGELFF. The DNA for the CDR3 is TGTGCCAGCAGTTTTATTGTCGGTCCCCGGGGCACCGGGGAGCTGTTTTTT.

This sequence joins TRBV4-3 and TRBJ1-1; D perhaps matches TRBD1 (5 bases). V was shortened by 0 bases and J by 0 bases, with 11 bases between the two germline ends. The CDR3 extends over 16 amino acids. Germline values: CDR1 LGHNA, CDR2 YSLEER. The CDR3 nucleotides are TGCGCCAGCAGCCAAGATGGGGCAGGGATGAACACTGAAGCTTTCTTT. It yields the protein CASSQDGAGMNTEAFF.

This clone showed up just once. The DNA for the CDR3 is TGTGCCAGCAGTTTCCCGGGACTATCCTACAATGAGCAGTTCTTC. Protein product: CASSFPGLSYNEQFF. The genes are TRBV27 and TRBJ2-1; 7 nucleotides line up with TRBD2. The CDR3 is 15 residues long. Trimming cost V 3 bases and J 1 base; bases outside gene matches: 3. Looked up from germline, CDR1 is MNHEY and CDR2 is SMNVEV (reference sequence).

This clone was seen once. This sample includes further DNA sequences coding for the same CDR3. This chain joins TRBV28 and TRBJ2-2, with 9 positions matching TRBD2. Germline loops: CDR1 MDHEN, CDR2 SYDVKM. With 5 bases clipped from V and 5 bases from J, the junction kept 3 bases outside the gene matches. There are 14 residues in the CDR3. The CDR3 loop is CASSRAGGTGELFF. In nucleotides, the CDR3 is TGTGCCAGCAGTCGCGCGGGGGGGACCGGGGAGCTGTTTTTT.

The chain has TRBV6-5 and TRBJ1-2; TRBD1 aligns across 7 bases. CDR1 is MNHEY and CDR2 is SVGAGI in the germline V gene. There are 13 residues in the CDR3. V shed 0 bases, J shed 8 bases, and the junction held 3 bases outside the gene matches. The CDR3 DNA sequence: TGTGCCAGCAGTTACTCGAGGGACAGCGGCTACACCTTC. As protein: CASSYSRDSGYTF.

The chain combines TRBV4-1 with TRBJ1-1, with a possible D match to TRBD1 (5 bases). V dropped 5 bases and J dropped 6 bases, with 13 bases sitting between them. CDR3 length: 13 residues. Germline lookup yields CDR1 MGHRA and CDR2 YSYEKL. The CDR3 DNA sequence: TGCGCCAGCAGCGTCCAGGGCATCGCTGAAGCTTTCTTT. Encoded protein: CASSVQGIAEAFF.

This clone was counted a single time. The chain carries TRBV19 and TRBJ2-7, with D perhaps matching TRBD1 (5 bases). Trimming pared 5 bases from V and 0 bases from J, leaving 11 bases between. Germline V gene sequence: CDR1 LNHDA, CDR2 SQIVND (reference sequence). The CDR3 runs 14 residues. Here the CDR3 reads CASSLDITSYEQYF. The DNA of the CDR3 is TGTGCCAGTAGTTTGGACATTACCTCCTACGAGCAGTACTTC.

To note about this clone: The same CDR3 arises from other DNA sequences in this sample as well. CDR3 amino acids: CASSLAENTEAFF. The CDR3 nucleotides read TGTGCCAGCAGCTTAGCGGAAAACACTGAAGCTTTCTTT. V gene TRBV7-9 combines with J gene TRBJ1-1, with no clear D. The CDR3 is made up of 13 amino acids. Trimming removed 0 bases at V and 2 bases at J, with 4 bases between. Per germline, CDR1 SEHNR and CDR2 FQNEAQ (reference sequence).

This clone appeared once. CDR3 nucleotides: TGTGCCAGCAGTTTGGTACAGGGAGGCCAGCCCCAGCATTTT. Translating gives CASSLVQGGQPQHF. This chain uses TRBV27 with TRBJ1-5, with D tentatively TRBD1 (6 bases). V lost 3 bases, J lost 7 bases, and 13 bases lay in between. The CDR3 totals 14 residues. From germline, CDR1 is MNHEY and CDR2 SMNVEV (reference sequence).

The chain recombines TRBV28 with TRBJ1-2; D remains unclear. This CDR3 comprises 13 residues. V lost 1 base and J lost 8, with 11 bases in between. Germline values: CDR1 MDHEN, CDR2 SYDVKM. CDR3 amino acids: CASSLYLGEGYTF. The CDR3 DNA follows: TGTGCCAGCAGTTTATATCTGGGAGAAGGCTACACCTTC.

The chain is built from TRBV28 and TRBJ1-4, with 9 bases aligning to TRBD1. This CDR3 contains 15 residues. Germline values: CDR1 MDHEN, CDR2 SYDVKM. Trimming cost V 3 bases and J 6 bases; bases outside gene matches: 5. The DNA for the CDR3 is TGTGCCAGCAGTTTGCCCCGACAGGGGGATGAAAAACTGTTTTTT. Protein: CASSLPRQGDEKLFF.

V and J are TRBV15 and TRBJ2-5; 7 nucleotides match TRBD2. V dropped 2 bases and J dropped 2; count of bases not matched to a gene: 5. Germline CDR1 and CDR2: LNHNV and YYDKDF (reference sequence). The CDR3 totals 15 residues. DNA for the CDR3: TGTGCCACCAGCAGACCAGTCGGGGGGCAAGAGACCCAGTACTTC. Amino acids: CATSRPVGGQETQYF. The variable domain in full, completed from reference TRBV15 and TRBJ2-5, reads DAMVIQNPRYQVTQFGKPVTLSCSQTLNHNVMYWYQQKSSQAPKLLFHYYDKDFNNEADTPDNFQSRRPNTSFCFLDIRSPGLGDTAMYLCATSRPVGGQETQYFGPGTRLLVL.

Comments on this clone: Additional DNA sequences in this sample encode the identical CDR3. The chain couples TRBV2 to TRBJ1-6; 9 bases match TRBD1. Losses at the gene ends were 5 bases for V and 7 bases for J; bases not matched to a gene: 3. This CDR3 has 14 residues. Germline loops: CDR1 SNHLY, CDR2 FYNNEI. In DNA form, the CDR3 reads TGTGCCAGCAGTCCGGGACAGGGCAATTCACCCCTCCACTTT. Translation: CASSPGQGNSPLHF.

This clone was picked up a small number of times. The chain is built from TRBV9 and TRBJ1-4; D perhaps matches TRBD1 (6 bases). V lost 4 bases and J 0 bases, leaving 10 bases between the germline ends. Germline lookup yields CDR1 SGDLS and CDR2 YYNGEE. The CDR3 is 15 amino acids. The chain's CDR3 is CASSLEGATNEKLFF. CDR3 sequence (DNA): TGTGCCAGCAGCCTAGAGGGGGCAACTAATGAAAAACTGTTTTTT. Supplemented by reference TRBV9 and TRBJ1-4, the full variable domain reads DSGVTQTPKHLITATGQRVTLRCSPRSGDLSVYWYQQSLDQGLQFLIQYYNGEERAKGNILERFSAQQFPDLHSELNLSSLELGDSALYFCASSLEGATNEKLFFGSGTQLSVL.

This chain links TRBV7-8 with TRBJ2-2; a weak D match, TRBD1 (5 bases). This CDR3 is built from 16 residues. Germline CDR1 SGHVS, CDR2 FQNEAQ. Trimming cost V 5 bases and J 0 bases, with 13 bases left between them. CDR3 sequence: CASSTQGLSNTGELFF. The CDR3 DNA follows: TGTGCCAGCAGCACGCAGGGATTATCGAACACCGGGGAGCTGTTTTTT.

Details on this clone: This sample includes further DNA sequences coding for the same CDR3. The CDR3 nucleotides are TGTGCCAGCAGTCCGGGACAGGGATCCTACGAGCAGTACTTC. Protein product: CASSPGQGSYEQYF. The chain combines TRBV2 with TRBJ2-7; 9 bases fit TRBD1. Trimming at V came to 5 bases and at J to 1 base, leaving 3 bases not matched to a gene. The germline gives CDR1 SNHLY, CDR2 FYNNEI. The CDR3 extends over 14 amino acids.

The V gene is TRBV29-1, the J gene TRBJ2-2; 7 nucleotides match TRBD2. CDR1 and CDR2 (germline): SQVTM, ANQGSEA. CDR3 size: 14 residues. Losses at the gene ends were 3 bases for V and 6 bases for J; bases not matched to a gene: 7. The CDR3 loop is CSVEVGGSPGELFF. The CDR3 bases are TGCAGCGTTGAGGTTGGCGGGAGTCCCGGGGAGCTGTTTTTT.